This T cell receptor (beta chain) comes out of a study of cytomegalovirus exposure and HLA in healthy donors. Repertoires were generated with immunoSEQ multiplex PCR, while TCRdb's copy carries only in-frame clones and drops some. The sample includes approximately 150,000 clones, about 88% of them seen just once. Sequencing input: PBMCs. This sequence originates from a man aged 18 to 29 in good health and CMV-seropositive.

The CDR3 loop reads CASSPTTGFSDTQYF. The DNA for the CDR3 is TGTGCCAGCTCACCCACTACGGGGTTTTCGGATACGCAGTATTTT. The chain combines TRBV18 with TRBJ2-3; weak D call: TRBD2 (5 bases). The CDR3 loop spans 15 amino acids. Germline V gene sequence: CDR1 KGHSH, CDR2 LQKENI. V lost 3 bases and J lost 6, with 16 bases in between.